The clone carrying this T cell receptor beta chain was counted a single time. Stated time point: after dendritic cell vaccination, including at tumor progression/relapse. This sample was taken from a study of glioma-infiltrating T cells after dendritic cell vaccination. The protocol was immunoSEQ multiplex PCR, while the TCRdb copy is restricted to in-frame clones and leaves out a portion. The sample yields 99,000 or so clones, less than 90% seen once. The sequenced sample was blood, obtained after dendritic cell vaccination. This TCR derives from a human donor with glioblastoma.

The CDR3 loop reads CAISDTVGELFF. In nucleotides, the CDR3 is TGTGCCATCAGTGATACTGTCGGGGAGCTGTTTTTT. The V gene is TRBV10-3, the J gene TRBJ2-2, with D hard to call. Trimming shortened V by 3 bases and J by 7 bases, and 6 bases separated the two germline ends. Germline V gene sequence: CDR1 ENHRY, CDR2 SYGVKD. The CDR3 is 12 residues long.